This TCR beta chain is from a study of blood T cells in healthy people across ages. Study details: Per two T cells, about one barcoded beta molecule was captured through template switching.

V was pared by 5 bases and J by 4 bases, with 9 bases between. The CDR3 sequence is 13 residues long. The germline CDR1 and CDR2 sequences are SGHTA and FQGNSA. Using a J-beta primer mix together with a sample-barcoded 5' primer, a second PCR was run for about 7 to 12 cycles. MiXCR was run by TCRdb on the 5' RACE reads, yielding one entry per CDR3 protein. The data show about 800,000 distinct CDR3 sequences, 58% seen once. The specimen was blood. The TCR was taken from a man younger than 40 in good health. This rearrangement joins TRBV7-2 to TRBJ2-1; the D is unclear. The CDR3 bases are TGTGCCAGCAGCGGGATCGGTTACAATGAGCAGTTCTTC. It specifies CASSGIGYNEQFF. The full variable domain, completed using reference TRBV7-2 and TRBJ2-1, is GAGVSQSPSNKVTEKGKDVELRCDPISGHTALYWYRQSLGQGLEFLIYFQGNSAPDKSGLPSDRFSAERTGGSVSTLTIQRTQQEDSAVYLCASSGIGYNEQFFGPGTRLTVL.